Each of the 10 T cell receptor beta chains below was sequenced from the same sample in a study of T cell changes during pregnancy in multiple sclerosis. The table came from immunoSEQ multiplex PCR; TCRdb's copy has only in-frame clones and leaves some out. The table shows fewer than 150,000 clones, with approximately 96% occurring only once. The sequenced sample was peripheral blood, obtained after pregnancy. The receptor source for this set is a female donor with multiple sclerosis, enrolled in a pregnancy study.

The V gene is TRBV7-2, the J gene TRBJ2-5, with 7 bases matching TRBD1. The V and J ends lost 5 bases and 2 bases, in that order; junction bases with no gene match: 8. Germline CDR1 is SGHTA and CDR2 is FQGNSA. The length of the CDR3 is 15 residues. CDR3 region: CASSRSRQGQETQYF. The CDR3 bases are TGTGCCAGCAGCCGTAGTCGACAGGGACAAGAGACCCAGTACTTC.

This chain joins TRBV19 and TRBJ2-1, with 8 bases identical to TRBD2. Germline CDR1 and CDR2: LNHDA and SQIVND (reference sequence). V lost 7 bases to trimming and J lost 0 bases; unmatched junction nucleotides: 2. This CDR3 region has 14 residues. This chain's CDR3 is CASTLAGSYNEQFF. The CDR3 region has the DNA TGTGCCAGTACCCTAGCGGGCTCCTACAATGAGCAGTTCTTC.

This clone was recorded once. The sample contains more than one DNA sequence encoding this CDR3. This chain joins TRBV7-9 and TRBJ2-3; no clear D gene. The CDR3 has 13 residues. Trimming stripped 1 base from V and 2 bases from J, with 4 bases between. The germline CDR1 and CDR2 sequences are SEHNR and FQNEAQ (reference sequence). The CDR3 DNA is TGTGCCAGCAGCTTAGGGGCCACAGATACGCAGTATTTT. This translates into CASSLGATDTQYF.

V gene TRBV27 combines with J gene TRBJ1-4, with D possibly TRBD1 on 5 matching bases. V lost 6 bases, J lost 0 bases, and 8 bases lay in between. The CDR3 consists of 14 residues. Germline CDR1 reads MNHEY; CDR2 reads SMNVEV (reference sequence). CDR3 loop: CASSSQATNEKLFF. CDR3 coding DNA: TGTGCCAGCAGCTCACAGGCAACTAATGAAAAACTGTTTTTT.

This rearrangement joins TRBV19 to TRBJ1-5; D is possibly TRBD1 (6 bases). V was clipped by 6 bases and J by 0 bases, with 15 bases between them. Germline V gives CDR1 LNHDA, CDR2 SQIVND (reference sequence). The CDR3 extends over 16 amino acids. The CDR3 DNA sequence: TGTGCCAGTAGCGGAATACAGACAGGTAGCAATCAGCCCCAGCATTTT. This gives the protein CASSGIQTGSNQPQHF.

This chain links TRBV27 with TRBJ2-7; TRBD1 aligns across 8 bases. This CDR3 spans 14 amino acids. The V and J ends lost 5 bases and 2 bases, in that order; junction bases with no gene match: 5. The germline gives CDR1 MNHEY, CDR2 SMNVEV (reference sequence). CDR3 sequence reads: CASSPSGQAYEQYF. CDR3 DNA: TGTGCCAGCAGTCCTTCGGGACAGGCCTACGAGCAGTACTTC.

The chain joins TRBV29-1 to TRBJ1-2, with D uncertain. V lost 2 bases and J 4 bases, leaving 8 bases between the germline ends. CDR3 length equals 12 residues. In germline, CDR1 is SQVTM, CDR2 ANQGSEA. The CDR3 loop reads CSVETWPYGYTF. The DNA of the CDR3 is TGCAGCGTTGAAACATGGCCCTATGGCTACACCTTC.

The chain combines TRBV25-1 with TRBJ2-7, with TRBD1 matching over 8 bases. Trimming took 6 bases from V and 7 from J; bases not matched to a gene: 8. This CDR3 is 13 amino acids long. The germline gives CDR1 MGHDK, CDR2 SYGVNS. CDR3 in amino acids: CASRETGVWEQYF. In DNA, the CDR3 is TGTGCCAGCAGAGAGACAGGGGTCTGGGAGCAGTACTTC.

This sequence joins TRBV5-1 and TRBJ1-1; D uncertain. This CDR3 region has 14 residues. CDR1 SGHRS and CDR2 YFSETQ come from the germline V gene. V lost 0 bases and J lost 3, with 9 bases in between. The chain's CDR3 is CASSLGGEHTEAFF. The CDR3 DNA reads as TGCGCCAGCAGCTTGGGTGGGGAGCACACTGAAGCTTTCTTT.

This chain uses TRBV5-4 with TRBJ2-5, with 7 bases fitting TRBD2. V lost 4 bases, J lost 3 bases, and 9 bases stayed unmatched. The CDR3 is made up of 15 amino acids. Germline V gives CDR1 SGHNT, CDR2 YYREEE (reference sequence). This chain's CDR3 is CASSPRQGREETQYF. For the CDR3, the DNA is TGTGCCAGCAGCCCCCGACAAGGGAGGGAAGAGACCCAGTACTTC.